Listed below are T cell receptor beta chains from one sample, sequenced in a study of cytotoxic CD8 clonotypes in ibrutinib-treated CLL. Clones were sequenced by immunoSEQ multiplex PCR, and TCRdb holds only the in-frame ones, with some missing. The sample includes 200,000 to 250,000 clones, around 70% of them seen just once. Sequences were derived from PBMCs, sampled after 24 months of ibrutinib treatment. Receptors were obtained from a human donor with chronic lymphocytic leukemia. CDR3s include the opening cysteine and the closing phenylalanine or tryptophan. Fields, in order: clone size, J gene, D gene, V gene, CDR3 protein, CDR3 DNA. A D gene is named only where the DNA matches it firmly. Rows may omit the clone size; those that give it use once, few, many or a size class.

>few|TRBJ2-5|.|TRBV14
CASSQDSWGETQYF
TGTGCCAGCAGCCAAGACAGCTGGGGAGAGACCCAGTACTTC
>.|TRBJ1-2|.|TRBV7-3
CASSLSGRGNGYTF
TGTGCCAGCAGCTTAAGTGGGAGGGGGAATGGCTACACCTTC
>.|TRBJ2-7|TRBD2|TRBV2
CASETSGMRYEQYF
TGTGCCAGCGAGACTAGCGGGATGAGGTACGAGCAGTACTTC
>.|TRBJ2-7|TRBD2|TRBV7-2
CASSFAGGYEQYF
TGTGCCAGCAGCTTTGCGGGAGGGTACGAGCAGTACTTC
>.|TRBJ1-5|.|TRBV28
CATTWRKNQPQHF
TGTGCCACCACGTGGAGAAAGAATCAGCCCCAGCATTTT
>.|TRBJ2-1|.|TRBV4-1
CASSPGLGSYNEQFF
TGCGCCAGCAGCCCAGGACTGGGTTCCTACAATGAGCAGTTCTTC
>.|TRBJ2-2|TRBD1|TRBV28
CAGSKTGGRAGELFF
TGTGCCGGGTCAAAAACAGGGGGCAGAGCCGGGGAGCTGTTTTTT
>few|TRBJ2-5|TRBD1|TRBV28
CASSLGQGSVETQYF
TGTGCCAGCAGTCTGGGACAGGGGTCGGTTGAGACCCAGTACTTC
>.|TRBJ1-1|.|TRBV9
CASSVVKNTEAFF
TGTGCCAGCAGCGTAGTGAAGAACACTGAAGCTTTCTTT
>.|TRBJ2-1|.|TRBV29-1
CSVVGYGNEQFF
TGCAGCGTTGTAGGGTACGGCAATGAGCAGTTCTTC
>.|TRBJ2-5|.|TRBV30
CAWSRRGETQYF
TGTGCCTGGAGTCGTCGGGGGGAGACCCAGTACTTC
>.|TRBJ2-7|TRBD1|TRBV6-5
CASKLQGAYEQYF
TGTGCCAGCAAGTTACAGGGGGCGTACGAGCAGTACTTC
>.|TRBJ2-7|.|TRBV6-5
CASTRIKDPYEQYF
TGTGCCAGCACCAGGATTAAGGATCCCTACGAGCAGTACTTC
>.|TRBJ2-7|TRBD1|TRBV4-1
CASSPAGQGRGYEQYF
TGCGCCAGCAGCCCCGCGGGACAGGGAAGGGGCTACGAGCAGTACTTC
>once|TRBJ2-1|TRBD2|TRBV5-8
CASGKLRASGYNEQFF
TGTGCCAGCGGCAAGCTTAGGGCTAGCGGGTACAATGAGCAGTTCTTC
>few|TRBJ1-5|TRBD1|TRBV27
CATGTGSPPQHF
TGTGCCACCGGGACAGGGTCTCCACCCCAGCATTTT
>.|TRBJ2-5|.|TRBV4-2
CASSSRWGAQETQYF
TGTGCCAGCAGCTCCCGTTGGGGGGCCCAAGAGACCCAGTACTTC
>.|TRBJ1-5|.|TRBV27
CASSLSWGDQPQHF
TGTGCCAGCAGTTTATCGTGGGGGGACCAGCCCCAGCATTTT
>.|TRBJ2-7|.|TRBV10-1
CASSEGLSYEQYF
TGCGCCAGCAGTGAGGGCCTTTCTTACGAGCAGTACTTC
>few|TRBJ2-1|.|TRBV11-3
CASSNERYNEQFF
TGTGCCAGCAGCAACGAGCGGTACAATGAGCAGTTCTTC
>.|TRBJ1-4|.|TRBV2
CASRSDGTTNEKLFF
TGTGCCAGCAGGTCGGACGGGACAACTAATGAAAAACTGTTTTTT
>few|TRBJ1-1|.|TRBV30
CAWIPSGNTEAFF
TGTGCCTGGATCCCCTCGGGGAACACTGAAGCTTTCTTT
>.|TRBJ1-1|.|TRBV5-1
CASSLPLAGRTEAFF
TGCGCCAGCAGCTTGCCGCTTGCGGGGAGGACTGAAGCTTTCTTT
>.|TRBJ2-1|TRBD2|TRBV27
CASSLSPLAGVDEQFF
TGTGCCAGCAGTTTATCCCCTCTAGCGGGAGTGGATGAGCAGTTCTTC
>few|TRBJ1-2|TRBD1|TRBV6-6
CASSWGQPDYGYTF
TGTGCCAGCAGTTGGGGACAGCCAGACTATGGCTACACCTTC
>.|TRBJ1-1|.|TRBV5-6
CASSSGAVNTEAFF
TGTGCCAGCAGCTCGGGAGCTGTGAACACTGAAGCTTTCTTT
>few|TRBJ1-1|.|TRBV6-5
CATGRATNEAFF
TGTGCCACCGGACGGGCGACGAATGAAGCTTTCTTT
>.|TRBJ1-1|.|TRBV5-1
CASSLLLTEGTEAFF
TGCGCCAGCAGCTTGTTGCTTACAGAGGGCACTGAAGCTTTCTTT
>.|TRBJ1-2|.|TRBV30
CAWSVGTSDYTF
TGTGCCTGGAGTGTAGGGACATCGGACTACACCTTC
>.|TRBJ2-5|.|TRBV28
CASSLSTGTAETQYF
TGTGCCAGCAGTCTCTCCACAGGGACTGCAGAGACCCAGTACTTC
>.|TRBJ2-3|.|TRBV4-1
CASNQVEQRPDTQYF
TGCGCCAGCAACCAAGTTGAACAGCGGCCAGATACGCAGTATTTT
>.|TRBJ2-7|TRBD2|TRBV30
CAWSATYLAGSPYEQYF
TGTGCCTGGAGTGCGACTTATCTAGCGGGTAGCCCATACGAGCAGTACTTC
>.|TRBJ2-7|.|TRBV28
CASRMMSEQYF
TGTGCCAGCAGGATGATGAGCGAGCAGTACTTC
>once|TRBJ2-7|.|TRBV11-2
CASSLAGQLDEQYF
TGTGCCAGCAGCTTGGCAGGGCAACTTGACGAGCAGTACTTC
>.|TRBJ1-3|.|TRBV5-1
CASSLGIEGATIYF
TGCGCCAGCAGCCTAGGCATAGAGGGCGCCACCATATATTTT
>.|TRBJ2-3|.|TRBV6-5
CASSPRLGTQYF
TGTGCCAGCAGTCCACGATTGGGGACGCAGTATTTT
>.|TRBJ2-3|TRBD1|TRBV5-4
CASSLDRGNTDTQYF
TGTGCCAGCAGCTTGGACAGGGGCAACACAGATACGCAGTATTTT
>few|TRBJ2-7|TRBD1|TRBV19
CASSRGGQYSYEQYF
TGTGCCAGTAGTAGAGGGGGACAGTACTCCTACGAGCAGTACTTC
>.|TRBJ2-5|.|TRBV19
CASSRNRQETQYF
TGTGCCAGTAGTAGAAACCGCCAAGAGACCCAGTACTTC
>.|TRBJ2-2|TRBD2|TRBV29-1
CSVAGASGTSPSKGELFF
TGCAGCGTGGCCGGGGCCTCCGGGACTAGCCCATCGAAGGGGGAGCTGTTTTTT
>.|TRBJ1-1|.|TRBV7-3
CASSFGGGTEAFF
TGTGCCAGCAGCTTCGGGGGCGGTACTGAAGCTTTCTTT